The clone carrying this T cell receptor beta chain was counted many times. The CDR3 length is 15 residues. The germline V gene encodes CDR1 MNHEY and CDR2 SMNVEV (reference sequence). The V segment lost 5 bases and the J segment 3 bases; nucleotides outside the gene matches: 9. Criteria for exclusion of patients were uncontrolled infection, other autoimmune disease, pregnancy or lactation. There were TCR beta CDR3 regions amplified from RNA transcripts. The TCR CDR3 first-round RT-PCR relied on the HTBI primer set. TCRdb reprocessed the multiplex PCR reads with MiXCR, giving one entry per CDR3 protein. There are hundreds of thousands of distinct CDR3 sequences in the sample; approximately 14% occur only once, and roughly 14% lies in the top ten. These data belong to a study of T cells in Graves' hyperthyroidism and ophthalmopathy.

This chain joins TRBV27 and TRBJ2-7; 8 bases align to TRBD2. This receptor was identified in a woman under 30 with Graves' hyperthyroidism. Sequencing was carried out using blood. This chain's CDR3 is CASSDTGTRGYEQYF. As DNA, the CDR3 is TGTGCCAGCAGTGATACCGGGACTAGAGGCTACGAGCAGTACTTC.